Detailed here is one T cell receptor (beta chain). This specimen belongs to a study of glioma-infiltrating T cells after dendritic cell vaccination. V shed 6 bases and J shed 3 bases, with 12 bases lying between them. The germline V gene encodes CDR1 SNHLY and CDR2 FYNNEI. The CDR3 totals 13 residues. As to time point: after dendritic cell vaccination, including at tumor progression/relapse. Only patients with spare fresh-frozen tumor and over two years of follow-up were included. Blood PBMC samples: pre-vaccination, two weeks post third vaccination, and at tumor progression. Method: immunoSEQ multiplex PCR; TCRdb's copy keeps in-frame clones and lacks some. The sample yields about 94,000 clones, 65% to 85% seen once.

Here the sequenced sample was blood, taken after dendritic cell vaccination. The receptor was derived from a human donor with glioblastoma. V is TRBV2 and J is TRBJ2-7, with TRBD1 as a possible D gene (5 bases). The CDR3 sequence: CASSDSRVYEQYF. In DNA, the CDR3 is TGTGCCAGCAGCGACTCCAGGGTCTACGAGCAGTACTTC. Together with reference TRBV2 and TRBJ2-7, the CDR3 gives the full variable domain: EPEVTQTPSHQVTQMGQEVILRCVPISNHLYFYWYRQILGQKVEFLVSFYNNEISEKSEIFDDQFSVERPDGSNFTLKIRSTKLEDSAMYFCASSDSRVYEQYFGPGTRLTVT.